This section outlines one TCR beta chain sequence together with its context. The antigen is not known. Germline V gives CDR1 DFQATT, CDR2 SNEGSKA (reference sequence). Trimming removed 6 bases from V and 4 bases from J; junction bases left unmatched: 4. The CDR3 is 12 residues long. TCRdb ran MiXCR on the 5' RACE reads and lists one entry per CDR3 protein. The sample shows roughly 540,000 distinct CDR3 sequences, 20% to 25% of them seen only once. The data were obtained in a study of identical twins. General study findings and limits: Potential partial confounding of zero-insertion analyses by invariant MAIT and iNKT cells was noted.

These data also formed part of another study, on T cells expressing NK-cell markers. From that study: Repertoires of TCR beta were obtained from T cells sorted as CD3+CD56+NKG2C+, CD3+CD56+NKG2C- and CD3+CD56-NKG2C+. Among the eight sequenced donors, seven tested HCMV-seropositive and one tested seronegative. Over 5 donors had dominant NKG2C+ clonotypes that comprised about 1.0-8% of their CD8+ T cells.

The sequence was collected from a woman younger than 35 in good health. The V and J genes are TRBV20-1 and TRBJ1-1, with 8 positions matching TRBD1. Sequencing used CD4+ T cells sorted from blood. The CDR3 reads CSADRGSTEAFF. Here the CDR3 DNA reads TGCAGTGCCGACAGGGGAAGCACTGAAGCTTTCTTT.